The entry below gives a single T cell receptor beta chain sequence along with its context. The data derive from a study of blood T cell repertoires in COVID-19. The germline V and J ends were trimmed by 0 bases and 3 bases, with 11 bases remaining between them. Germline V lookup: CDR1 KGHSH, CDR2 LQKENI. The CDR3 is made up of 15 amino acids. Libraries were prepared by immunoSEQ multiplex PCR; TCRdb keeps only in-frame clonotypes and omits some of them. Of around 200,000 clones listed, roughly nine tenths are singletons. The sequenced material came from peripheral blood. The chain uses TRBV18 and TRBJ1-1, with TRBD1 as a possible D gene (5 bases). The clonotype was recovered from a woman in her forties or fifties with acute or convalescent COVID-19. CDR3 in DNA: TGTGCCAGCTCACCACCGGCAGGGTTGGACACTGAAGCTTTCTTT. It is translated as CASSPPAGLDTEAFF.